The 2 T cell receptor beta chains in this list originate from one sample, sequenced in a study of immune cell composition in non-small cell lung cancer. Sequencing used immunoSEQ multiplex PCR; TCRdb keeps in-frame clones, though not all of them. The sample lists 5,000 or so clones, approximately 80% occurring once. Sequencing was done on a sample of lung tumor tissue. These receptors originate from a human donor with non-small cell lung cancer.

This clone was counted a few times. The chain is built from TRBV29-1 and TRBJ1-2; 11 bases are a match to TRBD1. The CDR3 consists of 13 residues. Germline CDR1 reads SQVTM; CDR2 reads ANQGSEA. V dropped 6 bases and J dropped 5; count of bases not matched to a gene: 5. CDR3 protein: CSVRTGGEYGYTF. The CDR3 nucleotides are TGCAGCGTGAGGACAGGGGGCGAATATGGCTACACCTTC.

This chain links TRBV7-2 with TRBJ2-6, with 7 bases lining up with TRBD2. CDR1 SGHTA and CDR2 FQGNSA come from the germline V gene. CDR3 length: 18 amino acids. J lost 4 bases, V lost 8 bases, and 17 bases had no gene match. The CDR3 is CASDPRGDRVRGANVLTF. As DNA, the CDR3 is TGTGCCAGCGACCCCCGGGGGGACCGCGTTCGGGGGGCCAACGTCCTGACTTTC.